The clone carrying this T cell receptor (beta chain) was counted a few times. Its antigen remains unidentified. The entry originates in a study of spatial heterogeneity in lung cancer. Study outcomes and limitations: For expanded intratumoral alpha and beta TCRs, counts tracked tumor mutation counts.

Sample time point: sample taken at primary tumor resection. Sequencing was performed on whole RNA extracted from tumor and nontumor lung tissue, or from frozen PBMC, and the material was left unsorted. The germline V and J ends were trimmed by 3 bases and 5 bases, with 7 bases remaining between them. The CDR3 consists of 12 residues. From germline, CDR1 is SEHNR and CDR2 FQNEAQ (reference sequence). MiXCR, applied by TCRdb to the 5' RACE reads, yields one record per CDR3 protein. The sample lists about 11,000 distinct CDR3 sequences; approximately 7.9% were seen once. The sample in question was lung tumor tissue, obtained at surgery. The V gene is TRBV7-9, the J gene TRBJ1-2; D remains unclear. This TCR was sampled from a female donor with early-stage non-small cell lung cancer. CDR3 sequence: CASSLDLYGYTF. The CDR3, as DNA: TGTGCCAGCAGCTTGGACCTGTATGGCTACACCTTC.